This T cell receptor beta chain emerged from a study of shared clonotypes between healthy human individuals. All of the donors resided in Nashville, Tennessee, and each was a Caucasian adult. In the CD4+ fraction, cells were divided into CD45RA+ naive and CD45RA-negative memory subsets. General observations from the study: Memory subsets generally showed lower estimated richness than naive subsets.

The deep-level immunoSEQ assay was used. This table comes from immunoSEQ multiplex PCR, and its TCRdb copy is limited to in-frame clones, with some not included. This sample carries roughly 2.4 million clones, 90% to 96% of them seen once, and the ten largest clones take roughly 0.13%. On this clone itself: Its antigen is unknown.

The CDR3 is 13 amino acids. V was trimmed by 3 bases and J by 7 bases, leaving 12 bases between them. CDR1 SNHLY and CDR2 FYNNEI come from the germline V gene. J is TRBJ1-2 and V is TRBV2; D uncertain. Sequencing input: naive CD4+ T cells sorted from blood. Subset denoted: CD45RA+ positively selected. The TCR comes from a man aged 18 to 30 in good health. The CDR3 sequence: CASSDPGRSGYTF. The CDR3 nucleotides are TGTGCCAGCAGTGACCCAGGTCGGTCTGGCTACACCTTC.